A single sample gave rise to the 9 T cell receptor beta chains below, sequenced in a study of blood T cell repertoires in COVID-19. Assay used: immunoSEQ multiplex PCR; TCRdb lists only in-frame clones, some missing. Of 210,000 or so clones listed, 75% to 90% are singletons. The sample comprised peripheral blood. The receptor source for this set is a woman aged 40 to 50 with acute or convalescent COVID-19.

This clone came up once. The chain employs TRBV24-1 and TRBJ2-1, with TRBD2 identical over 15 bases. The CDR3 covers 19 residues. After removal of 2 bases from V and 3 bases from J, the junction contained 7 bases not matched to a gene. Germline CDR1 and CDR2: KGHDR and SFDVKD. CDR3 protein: CATSDSPGLAGGYYNEQFF. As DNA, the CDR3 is TGTGCCACCAGTGATTCACCGGGACTAGCGGGGGGTTACTACAATGAGCAGTTCTTC.

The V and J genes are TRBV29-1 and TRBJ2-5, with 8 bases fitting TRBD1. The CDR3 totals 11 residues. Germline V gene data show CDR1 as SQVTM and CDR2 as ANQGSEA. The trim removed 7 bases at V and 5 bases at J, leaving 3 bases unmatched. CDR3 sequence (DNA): TGCAGCGGCTACAGGGGGGAGACCCAGTACTTC. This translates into CSGYRGETQYF.

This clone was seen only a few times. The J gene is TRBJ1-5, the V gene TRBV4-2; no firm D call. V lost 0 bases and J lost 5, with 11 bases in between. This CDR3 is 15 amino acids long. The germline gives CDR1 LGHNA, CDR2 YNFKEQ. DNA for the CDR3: TGTGCCAGCAGCCAAGATCTCAGCCGGGATCAGCCCCAGCATTTT. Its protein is CASSQDLSRDQPQHF.

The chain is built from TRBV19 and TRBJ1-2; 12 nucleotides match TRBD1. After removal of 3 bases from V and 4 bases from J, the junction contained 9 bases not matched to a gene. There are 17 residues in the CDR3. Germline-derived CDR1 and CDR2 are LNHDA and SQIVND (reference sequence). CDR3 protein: CASSMGDRGPSGYGYTF. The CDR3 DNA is TGTGCCAGTAGTATGGGGGACAGGGGGCCGTCGGGCTATGGCTACACCTTC.

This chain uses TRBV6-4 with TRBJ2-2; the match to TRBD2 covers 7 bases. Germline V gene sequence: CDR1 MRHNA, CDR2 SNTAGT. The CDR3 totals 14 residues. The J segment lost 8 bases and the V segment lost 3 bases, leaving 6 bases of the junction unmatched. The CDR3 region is CASSEGGEAGELFF. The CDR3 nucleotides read TGTGCCAGCAGTGAGGGAGGGGAAGCTGGGGAGCTGTTTTTT.

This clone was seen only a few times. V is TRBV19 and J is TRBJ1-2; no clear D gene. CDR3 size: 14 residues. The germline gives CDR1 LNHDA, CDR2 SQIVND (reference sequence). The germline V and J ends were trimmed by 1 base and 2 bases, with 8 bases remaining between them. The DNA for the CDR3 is TGTGCCAGTAGTATAGTAGCGCAAAACTATGGCTACACCTTC. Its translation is CASSIVAQNYGYTF.

DNA for the CDR3: TGTGCCAGCAGTTACTCGAGCAGCATAGCGAACACTGAAGCTTTCTTT. Protein sequence: CASSYSSSIANTEAFF. The chain links TRBV6-5 to TRBJ1-1; D gene unclear. Trimming pared 0 bases from V and 1 base from J, leaving 12 bases between. The CDR3 consists of 16 residues. CDR1 and CDR2 (germline): MNHEY, SVGAGI.

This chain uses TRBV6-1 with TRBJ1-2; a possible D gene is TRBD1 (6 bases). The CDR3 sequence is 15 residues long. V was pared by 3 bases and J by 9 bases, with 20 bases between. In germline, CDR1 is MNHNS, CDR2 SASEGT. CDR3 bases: TGTGCCAGCAGTGAGGGGACAACAAACCTGTGGAGCTACACCTTC. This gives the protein CASSEGTTNLWSYTF.

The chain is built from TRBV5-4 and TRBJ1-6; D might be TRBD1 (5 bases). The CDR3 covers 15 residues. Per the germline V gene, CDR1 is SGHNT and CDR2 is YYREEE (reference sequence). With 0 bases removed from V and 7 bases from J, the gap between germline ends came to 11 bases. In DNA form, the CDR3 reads TGTGCCAGCAGCTTGGATTTTCAGGGAAATTCACCCCTCCACTTT. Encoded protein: CASSLDFQGNSPLHF.